This TCR beta chain comes out of a study of blood T cell repertoires in COVID-19. The overall study: COVID-19 samples, acute and convalescent, were from the United States, Italy and Spain.

The CDR3 contains 16 residues. Trimming removed 6 bases at V and 0 bases at J, with 12 bases between. Germline CDR1 is MDHEN and CDR2 is SYDVKM. Original data processing: Amplification with reference gene primers provided the estimates of nucleated cell counts. TCRdb's table, derived via immunoSEQ multiplex PCR, lists solely in-frame clones and lacks some. The V and J calls and clone size are taken from that table; D and trimming were inferred from the DNA. Here the sample spans approximately 130,000 clones, around 78% being singletons. The specimen was peripheral blood. V gene TRBV28 combines with J gene TRBJ2-6; D possibly corresponds to TRBD2 (6 bases). The receptor comes from a human donor in a cohort sampled during active COVID-19. The CDR3 reads CASSSPGGSGANVLTF. The CDR3 bases are TGTGCCAGCAGCTCCCCCGGGGGCTCTGGGGCCAACGTCCTGACTTTC.